The 12 T cell receptor beta chains listed next were all sequenced from one sample in a study of OX40 agonist ivuxolimab in advanced cancers. Some clones are missing from TCRdb's copy, which holds only in-frame ones; the method was immunoSEQ multiplex PCR. Of about 20,000 clones listed, roughly three quarters are singletons. This specimen was CD4+ or CD8+ T cells sorted from blood, taken in a trial of the OX40 agonist ivuxolimab. All receptors come from an adult with an advanced solid tumor such as melanoma, head and neck, liver or kidney cancer.

The rearrangement uses TRBV4-3 and TRBJ2-2; tentative D call: TRBD1 (6 bases). The CDR3 has 15 amino acids. CDR1 is LGHNA, CDR2 YSLEER, per germline. V lost 0 bases to trimming and J lost 8 bases, with 13 bases between them. The CDR3 region is CASSQDRAGQGELFF. Here the CDR3 DNA reads TGCGCCAGCAGCCAAGATAGGGCTGGACAGGGGGAGCTGTTTTTT.

The chain recombines TRBV14 with TRBJ1-5; no clear D gene. Trimming left V 1 base short and J 6 bases short, with 4 bases between. Germline CDR1 and CDR2: SGHDN and FVKESK. The CDR3 is 12 residues long. Here the CDR3 reads CASSQGGQPQHF. The DNA for the CDR3 is TGTGCCAGCAGCCAAGGAGGTCAGCCCCAGCATTTT.

This clone was detected many times. This chain connects TRBV4-1 to TRBJ1-2; no clear D. This CDR3 is 15 amino acids long. V lost 1 base and J 10 bases, leaving 19 bases between the germline ends. Germline values: CDR1 MGHRA, CDR2 YSYEKL. CDR3 bases: TGCGCCAGCAGCCAAGTGGGGTCCGCAGGAGAATCCTACACCTTC. Protein sequence: CASSQVGSAGESYTF.

The table lists this clone with a few counts. V is TRBV15 and J is TRBJ1-5; unclear D gene. This CDR3 has 14 amino acids. Looked up from germline, CDR1 is LNHNV and CDR2 is YYDKDF (reference sequence). The V end was cut by 5 bases, the J end by 1 base, with 9 bases between. CDR3 protein: CATSPRGSNQPQHF. DNA for the CDR3: TGTGCCACCAGCCCCCGTGGGAGCAATCAGCCCCAGCATTTT.

The chain has TRBV25-1 and TRBJ1-5; 8 bases match TRBD1. The CDR3 is 16 amino acids. Per germline, CDR1 MGHDK and CDR2 SYGVNS. The junction had 18 bases not matched to a gene; V was cut back by 8 bases and J by 9 bases. CDR3 sequence (DNA): TGTGCCAGCTCCCCTCCAAGACAGGGGACCGGAGTGCCCCAGCATTTT. It encodes CASSPPRQGTGVPQHF.

This chain uses TRBV5-1 with TRBJ1-3; a possible D gene is TRBD1 (6 bases). The CDR3 is made up of 13 amino acids. V was pared by 4 bases and J by 6 bases, with 11 bases between. The germline gives CDR1 SGHRS, CDR2 YFSETQ. In DNA form, the CDR3 reads TGCGCCAGCAGCCAGGGACAAACAAACACCATATATTTT. As protein: CASSQGQTNTIYF.

V and J are TRBV7-9 and TRBJ2-7; D might be TRBD1 (5 bases). Germline CDR1 and CDR2: SEHNR and FQNEAQ (reference sequence). There are 14 residues in the CDR3. Trimming left V 1 base short and J 3 bases short, with 10 bases between. CDR3 nucleotide sequence: TGTGCCAGCAGCTTAGAAGCAGGGAACTACGAGCAGTACTTC. Its translation is CASSLEAGNYEQYF.

The CDR3 nucleotides are TGCGCCAGCAGCCAAGCCCCTCGCGGGGGCACTGAAGCTTTCTTT. It encodes CASSQAPRGGTEAFF. This sequence joins TRBV4-1 and TRBJ1-1, with D possibly TRBD1 on 5 matching bases. This CDR3 has 15 residues. CDR1 and CDR2 from the germline V gene are MGHRA and YSYEKL. V was shortened by 1 base and J by 4 bases, with 13 bases between the two germline ends.

This clone appeared a single time. The chain links TRBV5-4 to TRBJ1-5; D is unclear. Trimming left V 4 bases short and J 0 bases short, with 5 bases between. CDR1 and CDR2 (germline): SGHNT, YYREEE (reference sequence). The CDR3 is 13 residues long. The CDR3 DNA reads TGTGCCAGCAGCGTCAGTAGCAATCAGCCCCAGCATTTT. It is translated as CASSVSSNQPQHF.

This clone was counted between two and nine times. The chain has TRBV6-1 and TRBJ1-5; 10 bases are shared with TRBD1. J lost 2 bases, V lost 8 bases, and 3 bases had no gene match. This CDR3 comprises 14 residues. The germline gives CDR1 MNHNS, CDR2 SASEGT. CDR3 nucleotides: TGTGCCAGCCTCGGGACAGGGGGCAATCAGCCCCAGCATTTT. Amino acids: CASLGTGGNQPQHF.

The chain links TRBV7-5 to TRBJ1-2. TRBV7-5 is designated a pseudogene. This CDR3 comprises 14 residues. CDR3 DNA sequence: TGTGCCAGCAGCCCCTTGGAGGGGCCTGTTGGCTACACCTTC. Protein: CASSPLEGPVGYTF.

The chain links TRBV9 to TRBJ2-7, with D perhaps matching TRBD1 (7 bases). Germline CDR1 and CDR2: SGDLS and YYNGEE. This CDR3 has 14 amino acids. The V end lost 2 bases, the J end lost 6 bases, and 15 bases lay between the germline ends. The CDR3 is CASSVTAGGLEQYF. The DNA of the CDR3 is TGTGCCAGCAGCGTGACCGCAGGGGGGCTCGAGCAGTACTTC. The whole variable domain, remainder taken from reference TRBV9 and TRBJ2-7, is DSGVTQTPKHLITATGQRVTLRCSPRSGDLSVYWYQQSLDQGLQFLIQYYNGEERAKGNILERFSAQQFPDLHSELNLSSLELGDSALYFCASSVTAGGLEQYFGPGTRLTVT.